This T cell receptor beta chain was retrieved from a study of a mutant IDH1 vaccine in newly diagnosed glioma. Study context: Earlier treatment was radiotherapy, temozolomide, or both, with most getting both. Study-wide results and limits: With respect to changes in top peripheral T cell clonotypes, pseudoprogression seemed unrelated.

V dropped 5 bases and J dropped 7; count of bases not matched to a gene: 18. The CDR3 totals 16 residues. The V gene's germline CDR1 is SQVTM and CDR2 ANQGSEA. A remark on this clone: Antigen unknown.

This table comes from immunoSEQ multiplex PCR, and its TCRdb copy is limited to in-frame clones, with some not included. The data show 99,000 or so clones, roughly 89% seen once. Time point defined: baseline, week 1 (first vaccination visit). Stated treatment: pre-vaccination baseline after standard-of-care therapy. The chain recombines TRBV29-1 with TRBJ2-7, with TRBD2 identical over 9 bases. The TCR was taken from a woman in her forties or fifties with glioma. The specimen was PBMCs, collected from a glioma patient treated with radiotherapy, temozolomide or both. The DNA for the CDR3 is TGCAGCGTTCTACGGGAGGAGACTAGCGGTTTTGAGGAGCAGTACTTC. Translation gives CSVLREETSGFEEQYF.